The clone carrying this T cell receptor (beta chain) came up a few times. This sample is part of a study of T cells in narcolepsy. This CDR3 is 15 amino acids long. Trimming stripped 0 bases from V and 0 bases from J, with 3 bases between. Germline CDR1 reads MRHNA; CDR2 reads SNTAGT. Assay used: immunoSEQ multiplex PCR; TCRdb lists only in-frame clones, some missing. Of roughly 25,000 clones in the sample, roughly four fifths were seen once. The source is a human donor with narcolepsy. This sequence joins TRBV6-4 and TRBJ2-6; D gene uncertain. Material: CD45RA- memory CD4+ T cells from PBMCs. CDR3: CASSDSTSGANVLTF. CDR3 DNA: TGTGCCAGCAGTGACTCGACCTCTGGGGCCAACGTCCTGACTTTC.